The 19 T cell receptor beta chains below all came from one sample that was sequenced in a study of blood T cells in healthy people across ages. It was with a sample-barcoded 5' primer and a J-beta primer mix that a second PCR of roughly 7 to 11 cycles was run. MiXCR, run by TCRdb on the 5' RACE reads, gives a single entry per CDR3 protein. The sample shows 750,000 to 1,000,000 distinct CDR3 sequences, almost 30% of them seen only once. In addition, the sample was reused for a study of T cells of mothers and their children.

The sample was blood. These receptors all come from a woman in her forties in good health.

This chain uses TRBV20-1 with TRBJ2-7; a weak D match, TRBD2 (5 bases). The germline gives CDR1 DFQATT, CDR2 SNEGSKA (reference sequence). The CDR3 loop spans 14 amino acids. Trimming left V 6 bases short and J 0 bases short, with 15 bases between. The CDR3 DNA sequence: TGCAGTGCCCGTTATAGCGATTCCTCCTACGAGCAGTACTTC. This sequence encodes CSARYSDSSYEQYF.

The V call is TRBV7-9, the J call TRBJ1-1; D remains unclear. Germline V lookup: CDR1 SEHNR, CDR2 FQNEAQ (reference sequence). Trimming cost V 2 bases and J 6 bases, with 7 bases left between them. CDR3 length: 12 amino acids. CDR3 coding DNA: TGTGCCAGCAGCTTATTTGAGTCTGAAGCTTTCTTT. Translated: CASSLFESEAFF.

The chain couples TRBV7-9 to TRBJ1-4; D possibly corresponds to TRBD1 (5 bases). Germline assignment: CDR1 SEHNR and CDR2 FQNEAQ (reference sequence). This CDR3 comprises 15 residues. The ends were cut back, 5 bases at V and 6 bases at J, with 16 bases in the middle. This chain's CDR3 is CASSPADREYEKLFF. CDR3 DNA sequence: TGTGCCAGCAGCCCAGCTGACAGAGAGTATGAAAAACTGTTTTTT.

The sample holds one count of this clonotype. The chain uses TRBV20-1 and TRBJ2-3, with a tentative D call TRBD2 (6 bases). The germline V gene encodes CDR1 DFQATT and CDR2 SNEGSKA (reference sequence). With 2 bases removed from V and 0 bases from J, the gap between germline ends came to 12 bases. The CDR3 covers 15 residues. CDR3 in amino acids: CSARILGGSTDTQYF. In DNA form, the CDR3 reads TGCAGTGCTAGAATTTTAGGAGGGAGCACAGATACGCAGTATTTT.

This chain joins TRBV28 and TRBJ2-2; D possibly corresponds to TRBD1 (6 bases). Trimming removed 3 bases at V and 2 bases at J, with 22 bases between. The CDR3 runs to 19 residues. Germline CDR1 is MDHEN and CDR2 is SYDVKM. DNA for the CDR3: TGTGCCAGCAGTTTGATAGGTCGTTGGGGGCAGGACAACACCGGGGAGCTGTTTTTT. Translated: CASSLIGRWGQDNTGELFF.

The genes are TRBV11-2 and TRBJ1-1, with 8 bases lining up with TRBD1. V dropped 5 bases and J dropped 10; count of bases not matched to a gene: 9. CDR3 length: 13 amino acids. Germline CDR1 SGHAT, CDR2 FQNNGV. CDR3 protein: CASSLSGQGGAFF. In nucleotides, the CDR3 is TGTGCCAGCAGCCTCTCCGGACAGGGAGGAGCTTTCTTT. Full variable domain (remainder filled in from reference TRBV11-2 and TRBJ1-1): EAGVAQSPRYKIIEKRQSVAFWCNPISGHATLYWYQQILGQGPKLLIQFQNNGVVDDSQLPKDRFSAERLKGVDSTLKIQPAKLEDSAVYLCASSLSGQGGAFFGQGTRLTVV.

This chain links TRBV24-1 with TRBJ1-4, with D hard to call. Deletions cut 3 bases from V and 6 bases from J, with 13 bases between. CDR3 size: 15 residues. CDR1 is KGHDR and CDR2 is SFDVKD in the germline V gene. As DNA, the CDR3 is TGTGCCACCAGTGATCCGACTCTCCCGTATGAAAAACTGTTTTTT. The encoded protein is CATSDPTLPYEKLFF.

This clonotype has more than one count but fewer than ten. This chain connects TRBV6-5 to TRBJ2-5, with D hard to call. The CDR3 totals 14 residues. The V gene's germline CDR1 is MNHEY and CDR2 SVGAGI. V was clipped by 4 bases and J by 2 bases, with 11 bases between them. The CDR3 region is CASSSAGPQETQYF. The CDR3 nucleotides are TGTGCCAGCAGTTCCGCCGGGCCTCAAGAGACCCAGTACTTC.

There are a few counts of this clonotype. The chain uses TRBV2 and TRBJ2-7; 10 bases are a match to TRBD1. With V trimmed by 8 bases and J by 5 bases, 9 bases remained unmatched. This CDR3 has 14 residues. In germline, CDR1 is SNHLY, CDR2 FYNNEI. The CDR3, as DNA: TGTGCCAGCTTACCCGGGACAGGGGTCCACGAGCAGTACTTC. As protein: CASLPGTGVHEQYF. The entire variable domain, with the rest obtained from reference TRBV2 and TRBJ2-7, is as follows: EPEVTQTPSHQVTQMGQEVILRCVPISNHLYFYWYRQILGQKVEFLVSFYNNEISEKSEIFDDQFSVERPDGSNFTLKIRSTKLEDSAMYFCASLPGTGVHEQYFGPGTRLTVT.

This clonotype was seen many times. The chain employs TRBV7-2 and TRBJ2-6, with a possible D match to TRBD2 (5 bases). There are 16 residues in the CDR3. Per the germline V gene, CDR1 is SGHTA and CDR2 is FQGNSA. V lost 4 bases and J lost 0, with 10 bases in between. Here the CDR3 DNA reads TGTGCCAGCAGCTGGGAGTTTAGCTCTGGGGCCAACGTCCTGACTTTC. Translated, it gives CASSWEFSSGANVLTF.

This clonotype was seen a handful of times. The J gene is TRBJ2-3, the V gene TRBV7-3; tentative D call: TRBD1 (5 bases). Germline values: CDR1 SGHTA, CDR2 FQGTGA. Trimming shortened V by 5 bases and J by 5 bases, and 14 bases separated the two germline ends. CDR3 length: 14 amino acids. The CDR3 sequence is CASSLTVWGDTQYF. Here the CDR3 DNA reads TGTGCCAGCAGCCTGACAGTTTGGGGAGATACGCAGTATTTT. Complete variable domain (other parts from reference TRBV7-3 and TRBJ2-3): GAGVSQTPSNKVTEKGKYVELRCDPISGHTALYWYRQSLGQGPEFLIYFQGTGAADDSGLPNDRFFAVRPEGSVSTLKIQRTERGDSAVYLCASSLTVWGDTQYFGPGTRLTVL.

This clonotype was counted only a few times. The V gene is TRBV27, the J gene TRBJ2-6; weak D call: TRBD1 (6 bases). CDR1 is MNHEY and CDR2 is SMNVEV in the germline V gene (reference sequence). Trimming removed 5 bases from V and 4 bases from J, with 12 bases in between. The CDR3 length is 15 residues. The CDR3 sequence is CASSKQGVGANVLTF. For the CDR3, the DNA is TGTGCCAGCAGTAAACAGGGCGTGGGGGCCAACGTCCTGACTTTC.

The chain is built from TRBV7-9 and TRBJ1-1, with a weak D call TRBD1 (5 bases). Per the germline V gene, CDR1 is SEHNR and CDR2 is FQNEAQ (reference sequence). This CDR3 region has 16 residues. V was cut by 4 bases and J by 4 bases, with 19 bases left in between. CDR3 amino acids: CASSWDTGGIGTEAFF. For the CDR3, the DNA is TGTGCCAGCAGCTGGGATACGGGGGGAATTGGCACTGAAGCTTTCTTT.

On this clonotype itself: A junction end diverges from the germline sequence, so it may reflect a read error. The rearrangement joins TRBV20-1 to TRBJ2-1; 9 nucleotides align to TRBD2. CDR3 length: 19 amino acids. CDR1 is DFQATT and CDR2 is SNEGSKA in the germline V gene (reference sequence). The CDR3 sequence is CSTRGEGRQRGAPYNEQFF. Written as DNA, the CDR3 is TGCAGTACTAGAGGGGAAGGGAGACAGCGGGGGGCCCCCTACAATGAGCAGTTCTTC.

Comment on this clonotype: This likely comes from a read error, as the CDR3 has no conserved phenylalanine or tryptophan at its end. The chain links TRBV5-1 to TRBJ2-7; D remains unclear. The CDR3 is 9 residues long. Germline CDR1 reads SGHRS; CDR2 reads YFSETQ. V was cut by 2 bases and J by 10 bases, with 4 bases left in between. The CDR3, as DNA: TGCGCCAGCAGCTTCCTCCAGTACTTG. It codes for CASSFLQYL.

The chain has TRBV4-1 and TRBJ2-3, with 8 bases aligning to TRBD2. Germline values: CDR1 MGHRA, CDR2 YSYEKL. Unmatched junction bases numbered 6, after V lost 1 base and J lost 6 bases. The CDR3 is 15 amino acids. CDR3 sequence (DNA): TGCGCCAGCAGCCAAGTACATAGCGGGGCCGATACGCAGTATTTT. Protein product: CASSQVHSGADTQYF.

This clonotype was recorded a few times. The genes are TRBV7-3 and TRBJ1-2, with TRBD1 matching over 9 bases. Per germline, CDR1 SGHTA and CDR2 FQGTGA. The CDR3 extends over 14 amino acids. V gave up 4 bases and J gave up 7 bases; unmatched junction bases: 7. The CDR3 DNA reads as TGTGCCAGCAGCTATACAGGGGGCGCGGTTGGCTACACCTTC. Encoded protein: CASSYTGGAVGYTF.

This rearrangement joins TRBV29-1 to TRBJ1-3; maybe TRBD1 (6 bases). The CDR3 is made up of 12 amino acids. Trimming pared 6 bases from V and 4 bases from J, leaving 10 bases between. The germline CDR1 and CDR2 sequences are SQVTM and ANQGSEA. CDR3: CSVRTAGNTIYF. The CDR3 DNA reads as TGCAGCGTCAGGACAGCCGGAAACACCATATATTTT.

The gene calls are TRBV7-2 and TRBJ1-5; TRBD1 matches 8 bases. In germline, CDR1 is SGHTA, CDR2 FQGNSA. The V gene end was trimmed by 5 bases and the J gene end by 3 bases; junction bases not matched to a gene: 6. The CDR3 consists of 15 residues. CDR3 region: CASSRDRGVNQPQHF. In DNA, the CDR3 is TGTGCCAGCAGCCGAGACAGGGGCGTCAATCAGCCCCAGCATTTT.